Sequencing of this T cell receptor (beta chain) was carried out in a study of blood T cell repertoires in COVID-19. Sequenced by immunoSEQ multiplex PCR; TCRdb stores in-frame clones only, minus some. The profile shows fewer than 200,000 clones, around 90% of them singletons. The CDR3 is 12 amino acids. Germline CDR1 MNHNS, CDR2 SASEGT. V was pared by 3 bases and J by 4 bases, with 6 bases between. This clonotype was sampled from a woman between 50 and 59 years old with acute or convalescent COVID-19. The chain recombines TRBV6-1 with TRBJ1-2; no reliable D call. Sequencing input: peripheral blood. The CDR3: CASSDRSYGYTF. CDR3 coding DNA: TGTGCCAGCAGTGACAGAAGCTATGGCTACACCTTC.